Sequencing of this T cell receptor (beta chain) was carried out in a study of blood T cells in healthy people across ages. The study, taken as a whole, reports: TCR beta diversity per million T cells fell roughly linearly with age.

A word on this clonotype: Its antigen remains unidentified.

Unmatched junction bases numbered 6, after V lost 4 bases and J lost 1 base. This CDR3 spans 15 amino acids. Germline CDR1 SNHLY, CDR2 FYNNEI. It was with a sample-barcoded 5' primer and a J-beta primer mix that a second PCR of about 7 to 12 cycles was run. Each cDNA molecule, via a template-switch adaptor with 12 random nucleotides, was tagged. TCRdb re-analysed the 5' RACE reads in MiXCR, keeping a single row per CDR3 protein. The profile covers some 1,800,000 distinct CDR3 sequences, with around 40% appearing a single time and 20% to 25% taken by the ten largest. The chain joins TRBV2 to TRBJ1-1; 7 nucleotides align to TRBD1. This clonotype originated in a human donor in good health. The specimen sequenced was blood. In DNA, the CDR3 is TGTGCCAGCAGTGGGCTGACAGGGACGAACACTGAAGCTTTCTTT. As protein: CASSGLTGTNTEAFF.